This T cell receptor beta chain was captured in a study of circulating tumor DNA in untreated peripheral T-cell lymphoma. Sequencing used immunoSEQ multiplex PCR; TCRdb keeps in-frame clones, though not all of them. Counted here are approximately 6,900 clones, approximately 80% occurring once; the ten biggest clones make up 25% to 35%. Trimming shortened V by 7 bases and J by 3 bases, and 15 bases separated the two germline ends. Germline V lookup: CDR1 LNHDA, CDR2 SQIVND (reference sequence). This CDR3 contains 14 residues. Before treatment, baseline tumor tissue was collected for sequencing. Worth noting for this clone: Its specificity is unknown.

Study-level findings and limits: Tumor-specific clonotypes were found in roughly three quarters of patients.

The sequence derives from a human donor with peripheral T-cell lymphoma. The sequencing input was tumor tissue. This chain connects TRBV19 to TRBJ1-1; D remains unclear. The CDR3 spells CASTRRPPYTEAFF. The CDR3, as DNA: TGTGCCAGTACTCGACGCCCCCCCTACACTGAAGCTTTCTTT.